Detailed here is one TCR beta chain. This entry comes from a study of blood T cell repertoires in COVID-19. Across the whole study: The cDNA or gDNA used as material had been derived from T cells, B-cell-depleted T cells, or PBMCs.

The method was immunoSEQ multiplex PCR; TCRdb's version includes in-frame clones alone and lacks a portion of them. The repertoire holds 190,000 or so clones, with roughly 87% as singletons. The germline V gene encodes CDR1 MNHEY and CDR2 SMNVEV (reference sequence). The CDR3 spans 15 residues. Trimming removed 1 base from V and 7 bases from J, with 11 bases in between. The source of this sequence is a young woman who had recovered from COVID-19. The V call is TRBV27, the J call TRBJ1-6, with D possibly matching TRBD1 (6 bases). Sequences were obtained from PBMCs or T cells enriched from blood (not recorded which). The CDR3 DNA reads TGTGCCAGCAGTTTATTTGGGCAGGGGAATTCACCCCTCCACTTT. Residues: CASSLFGQGNSPLHF.